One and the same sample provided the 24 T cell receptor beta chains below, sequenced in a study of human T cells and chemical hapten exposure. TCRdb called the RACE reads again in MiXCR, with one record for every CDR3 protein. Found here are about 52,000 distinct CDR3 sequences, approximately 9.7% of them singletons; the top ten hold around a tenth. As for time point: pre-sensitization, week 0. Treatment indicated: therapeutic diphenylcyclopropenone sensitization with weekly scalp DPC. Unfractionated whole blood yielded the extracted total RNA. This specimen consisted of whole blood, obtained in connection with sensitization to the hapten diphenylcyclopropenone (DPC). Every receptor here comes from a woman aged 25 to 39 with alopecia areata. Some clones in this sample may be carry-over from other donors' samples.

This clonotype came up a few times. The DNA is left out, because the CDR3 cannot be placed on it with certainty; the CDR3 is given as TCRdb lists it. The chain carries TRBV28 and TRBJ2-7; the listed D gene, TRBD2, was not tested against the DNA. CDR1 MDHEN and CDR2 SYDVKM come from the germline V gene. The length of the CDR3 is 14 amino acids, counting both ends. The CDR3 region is CASSSSEGRYEQYF.

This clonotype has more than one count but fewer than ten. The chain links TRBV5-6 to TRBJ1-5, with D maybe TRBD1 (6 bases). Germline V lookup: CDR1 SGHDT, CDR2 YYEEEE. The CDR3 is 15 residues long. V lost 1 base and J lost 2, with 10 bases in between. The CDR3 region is CASSLSGGGNQPQHF. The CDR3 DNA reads TGTGCCAGCAGCTTGTCGGGGGGCGGCAATCAGCCCCAGCATTTT.

CDR3 loop: CASSLGGRSNEKLFF. CDR3 nucleotides: TGTGCCAGCAGCTTAGGAGGACGAAGTAATGAAAAACTGTTTTTT. The chain employs TRBV7-2 and TRBJ1-4; D remains ambiguous. The germline V gene has CDR1 SGHTA and CDR2 FQGNSA. Deletions cut 1 base from V and 4 bases from J, with 10 bases between. The CDR3 totals 15 residues. The full variable domain, completed using reference TRBV7-2 and TRBJ1-4, is GAGVSQSPSNKVTEKGKDVELRCDPISGHTALYWYRQSLGQGLEFLIYFQGNSAPDKSGLPSDRFSAERTGGSVSTLTIQRTQQEDSAVYLCASSLGGRSNEKLFFGSGTQLSVL.

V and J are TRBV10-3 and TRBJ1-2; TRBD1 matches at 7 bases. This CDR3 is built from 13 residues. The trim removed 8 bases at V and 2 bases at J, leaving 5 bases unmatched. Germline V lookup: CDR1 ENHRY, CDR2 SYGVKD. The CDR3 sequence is CAIGTEANYGYTF. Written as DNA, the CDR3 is TGTGCCATCGGGACAGAAGCAAACTATGGCTACACCTTC.

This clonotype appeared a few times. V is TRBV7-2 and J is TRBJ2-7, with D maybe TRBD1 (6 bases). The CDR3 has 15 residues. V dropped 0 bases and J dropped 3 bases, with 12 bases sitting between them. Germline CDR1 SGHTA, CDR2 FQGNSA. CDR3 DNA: TGTGCCAGCAGCTTAGCAGGGGAAGGGGGCTACGAGCAGTACTTC. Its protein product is CASSLAGEGGYEQYF.

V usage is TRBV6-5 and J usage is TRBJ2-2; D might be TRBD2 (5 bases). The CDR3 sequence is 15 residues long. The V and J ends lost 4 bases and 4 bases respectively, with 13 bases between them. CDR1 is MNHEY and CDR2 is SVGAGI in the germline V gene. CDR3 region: CASSSGYEGTGELFF. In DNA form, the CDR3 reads TGTGCCAGCAGTTCCGGATACGAGGGCACCGGGGAGCTGTTTTTT.

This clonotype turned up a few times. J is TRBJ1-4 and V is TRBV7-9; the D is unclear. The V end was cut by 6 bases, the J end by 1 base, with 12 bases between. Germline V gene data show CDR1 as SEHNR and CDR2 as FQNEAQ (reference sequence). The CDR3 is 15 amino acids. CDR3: CASSSDILTNEKLFF. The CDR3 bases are TGTGCCAGCAGTAGTGACATCCTAACTAATGAAAAACTGTTTTTT.

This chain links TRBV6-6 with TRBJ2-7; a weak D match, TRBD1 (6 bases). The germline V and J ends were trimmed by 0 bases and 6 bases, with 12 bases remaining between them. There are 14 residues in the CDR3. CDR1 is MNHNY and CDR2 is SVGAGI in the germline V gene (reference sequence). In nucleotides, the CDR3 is TGTGCCAGCAGTTACTCGGGGACATCGCGCGAGCAGTACTTC. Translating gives CASSYSGTSREQYF.

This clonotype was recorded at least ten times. The CDR3 nucleotides are TGTGCCAGCTCACCAGGGACAGAGAATGAAAAACTGTTTTTT. Encoded protein: CASSPGTENEKLFF. The chain combines TRBV18 with TRBJ1-4, with 7 bases lining up with TRBD1. Germline CDR1 is KGHSH and CDR2 is LQKENI. V shed 2 bases and J 5 bases; nucleotides not matched to a gene: 2. The CDR3 totals 14 residues.

This CDR3 reads CASSYRDRGTGELFF. As DNA, the CDR3 is TGTGCCAGCAGTTACAGGGATCGCGGCACCGGGGAGCTGTTTTTT. The chain has TRBV2 and TRBJ2-2; tentative D call: TRBD1 (6 bases). This CDR3 has 15 residues. The germline V gene encodes CDR1 SNHLY and CDR2 FYNNEI. Trimming removed 5 bases at V and 4 bases at J, with 14 bases between.

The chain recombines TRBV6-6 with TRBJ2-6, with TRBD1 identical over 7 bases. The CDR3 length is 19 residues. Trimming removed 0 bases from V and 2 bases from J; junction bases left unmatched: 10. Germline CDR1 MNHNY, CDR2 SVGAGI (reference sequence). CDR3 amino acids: CASSYSQGPEWAGANVLTF. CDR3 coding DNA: TGTGCCAGCAGTTACTCACAGGGGCCTGAATGGGCTGGGGCCAACGTCCTGACTTTC.

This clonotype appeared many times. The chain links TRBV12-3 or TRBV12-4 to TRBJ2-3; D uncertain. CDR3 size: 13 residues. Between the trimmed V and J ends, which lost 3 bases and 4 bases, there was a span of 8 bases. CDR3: CASSLGSADTQYF. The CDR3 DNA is TGTGCCAGCAGTTTGGGCAGCGCAGATACGCAGTATTTT.

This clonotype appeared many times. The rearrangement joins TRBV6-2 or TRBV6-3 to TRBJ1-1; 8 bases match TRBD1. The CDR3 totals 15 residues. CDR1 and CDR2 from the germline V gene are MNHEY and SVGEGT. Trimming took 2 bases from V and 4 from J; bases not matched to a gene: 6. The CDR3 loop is CASSYSRGPGTEAFF. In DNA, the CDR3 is TGTGCCAGCAGTTACAGCAGGGGGCCCGGCACTGAAGCTTTCTTT.

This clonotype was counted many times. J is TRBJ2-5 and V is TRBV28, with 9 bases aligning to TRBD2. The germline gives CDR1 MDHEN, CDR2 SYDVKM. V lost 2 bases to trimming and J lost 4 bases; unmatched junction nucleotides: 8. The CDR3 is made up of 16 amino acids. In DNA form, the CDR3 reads TGTGCCAGCAGTTTAGGCTCTAGCGGGGTAGGAGAGACCCAGTACTTC. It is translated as CASSLGSSGVGETQYF.

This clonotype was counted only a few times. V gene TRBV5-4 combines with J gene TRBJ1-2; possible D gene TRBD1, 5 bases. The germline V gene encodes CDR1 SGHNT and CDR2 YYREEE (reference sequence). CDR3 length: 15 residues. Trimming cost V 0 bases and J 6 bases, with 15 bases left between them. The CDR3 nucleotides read TGTGCCAGCAGCTTGGCGGGGGTATCGGGCCATGGCTACACCTTC. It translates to CASSLAGVSGHGYTF.

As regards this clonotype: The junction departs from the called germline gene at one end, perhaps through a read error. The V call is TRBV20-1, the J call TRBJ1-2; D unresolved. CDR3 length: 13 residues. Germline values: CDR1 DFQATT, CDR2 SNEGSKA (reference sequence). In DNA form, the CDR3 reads TGCAGTGCTAGACTTCCCTTGACGGTTGGCGACACCTTC. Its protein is CSARLPLTVGDTF.

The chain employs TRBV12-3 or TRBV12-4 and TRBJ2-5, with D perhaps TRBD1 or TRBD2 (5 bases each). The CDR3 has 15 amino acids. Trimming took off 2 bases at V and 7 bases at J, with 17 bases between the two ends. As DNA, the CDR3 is TGTGCCAGCAGTTTACCCGGGACGGACTCGAGGACCCAGTACTTC. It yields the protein CASSLPGTDSRTQYF.

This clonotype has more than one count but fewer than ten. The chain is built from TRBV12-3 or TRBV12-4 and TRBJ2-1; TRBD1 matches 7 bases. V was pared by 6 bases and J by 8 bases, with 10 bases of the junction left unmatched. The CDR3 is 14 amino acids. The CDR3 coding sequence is TGTGCCAGCAGAAATGACAGGGTCGGCGATGAGCAGTTCTTC. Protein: CASRNDRVGDEQFF.

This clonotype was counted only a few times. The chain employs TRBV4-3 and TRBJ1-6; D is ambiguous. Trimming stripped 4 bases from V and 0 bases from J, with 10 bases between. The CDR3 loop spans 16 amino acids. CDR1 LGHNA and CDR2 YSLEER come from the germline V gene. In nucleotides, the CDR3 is TGCGCCAGCAGCCTTACAGCGAGCTCCTATAATTCACCCCTCCACTTT. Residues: CASSLTASSYNSPLHF.

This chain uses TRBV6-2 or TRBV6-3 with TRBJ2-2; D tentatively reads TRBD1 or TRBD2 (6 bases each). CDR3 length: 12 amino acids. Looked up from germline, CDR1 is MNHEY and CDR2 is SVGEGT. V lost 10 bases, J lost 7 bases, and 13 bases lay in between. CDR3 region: CATGAVVGELFF. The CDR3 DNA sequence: TGTGCCACGGGGGCCGTGGTCGGGGAGCTGTTTTTT.

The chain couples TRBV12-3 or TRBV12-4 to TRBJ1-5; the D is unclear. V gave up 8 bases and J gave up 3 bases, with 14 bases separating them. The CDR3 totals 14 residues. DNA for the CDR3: TGTGCCAGCGGCGGAGGAATAAACAATCAGCCCCAGCATTTT. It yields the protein CASGGGINNQPQHF.

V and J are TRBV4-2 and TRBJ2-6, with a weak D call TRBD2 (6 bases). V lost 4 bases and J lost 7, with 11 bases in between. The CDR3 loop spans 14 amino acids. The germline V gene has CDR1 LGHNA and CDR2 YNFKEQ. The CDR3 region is CASSPGETANVLTF. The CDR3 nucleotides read TGTGCCAGCAGCCCGGGGGAGACCGCCAACGTCCTGACTTTC.

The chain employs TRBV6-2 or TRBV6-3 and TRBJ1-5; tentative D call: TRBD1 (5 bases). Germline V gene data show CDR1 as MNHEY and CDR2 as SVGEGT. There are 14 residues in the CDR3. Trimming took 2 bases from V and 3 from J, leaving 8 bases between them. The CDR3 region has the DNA TGTGCCAGCAGTTACGGGACGGACAATCAGCCCCAGCATTTT. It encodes CASSYGTDNQPQHF.

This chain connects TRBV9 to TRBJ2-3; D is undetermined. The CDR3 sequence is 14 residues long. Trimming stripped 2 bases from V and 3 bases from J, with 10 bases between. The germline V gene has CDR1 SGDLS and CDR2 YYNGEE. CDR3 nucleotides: TGTGCCAGCAGCGTGTCCCCGAGGACAGATACGCAGTATTTT. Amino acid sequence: CASSVSPRTDTQYF. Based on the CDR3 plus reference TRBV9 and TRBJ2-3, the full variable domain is DSGVTQTPKHLITATGQRVTLRCSPRSGDLSVYWYQQSLDQGLQFLIQYYNGEERAKGNILERFSAQQFPDLHSELNLSSLELGDSALYFCASSVSPRTDTQYFGPGTRLTVL.